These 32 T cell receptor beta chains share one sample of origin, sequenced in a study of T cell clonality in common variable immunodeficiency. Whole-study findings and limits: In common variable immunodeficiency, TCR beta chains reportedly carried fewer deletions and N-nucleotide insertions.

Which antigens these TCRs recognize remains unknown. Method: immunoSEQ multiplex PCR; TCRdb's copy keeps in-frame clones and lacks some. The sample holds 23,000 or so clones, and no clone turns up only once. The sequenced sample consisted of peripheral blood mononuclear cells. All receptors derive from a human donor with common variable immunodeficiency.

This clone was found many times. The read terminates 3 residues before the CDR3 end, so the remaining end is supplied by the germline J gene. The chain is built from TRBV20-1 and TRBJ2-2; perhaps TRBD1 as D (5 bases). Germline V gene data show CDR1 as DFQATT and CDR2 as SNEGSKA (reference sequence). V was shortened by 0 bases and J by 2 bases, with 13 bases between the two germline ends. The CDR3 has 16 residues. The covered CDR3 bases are TGCAGTGCTAGAGATCCCTCTACAGGAAACACCGGGGAG. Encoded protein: CSARDPSTGNTGE. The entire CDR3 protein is CSARDPSTGNTGELFF.

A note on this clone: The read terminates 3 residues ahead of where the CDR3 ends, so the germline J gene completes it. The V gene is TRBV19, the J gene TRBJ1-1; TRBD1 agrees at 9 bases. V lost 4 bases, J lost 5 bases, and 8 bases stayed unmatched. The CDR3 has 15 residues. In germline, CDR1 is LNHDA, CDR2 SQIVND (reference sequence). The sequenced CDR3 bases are TGTGCCAGTAGTAAGGGGACAGGGCTTAGGACTGAA. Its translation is CASSKGTGLRTE. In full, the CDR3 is CASSKGTGLRTEAFF.

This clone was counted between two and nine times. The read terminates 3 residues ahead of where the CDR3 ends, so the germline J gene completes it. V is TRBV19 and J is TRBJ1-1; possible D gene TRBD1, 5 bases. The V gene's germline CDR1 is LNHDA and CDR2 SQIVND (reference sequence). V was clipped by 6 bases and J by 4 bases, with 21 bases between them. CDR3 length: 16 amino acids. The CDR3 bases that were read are TGTGCCAGTAGGGAAGGGGTCGTCGTTTCGAGCACTGAA. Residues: CASREGVVVSSTE. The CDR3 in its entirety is CASREGVVVSSTEAFF.

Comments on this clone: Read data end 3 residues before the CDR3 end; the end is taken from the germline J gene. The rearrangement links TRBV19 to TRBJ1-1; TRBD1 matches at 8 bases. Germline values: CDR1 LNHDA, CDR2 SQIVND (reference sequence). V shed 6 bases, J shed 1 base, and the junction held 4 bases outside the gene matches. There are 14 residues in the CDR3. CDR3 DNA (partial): TGTGCCAGTAGGGTGACAGGGGAGAACACTGAA. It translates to CASRVTGENTE. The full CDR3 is CASRVTGENTEAFF.

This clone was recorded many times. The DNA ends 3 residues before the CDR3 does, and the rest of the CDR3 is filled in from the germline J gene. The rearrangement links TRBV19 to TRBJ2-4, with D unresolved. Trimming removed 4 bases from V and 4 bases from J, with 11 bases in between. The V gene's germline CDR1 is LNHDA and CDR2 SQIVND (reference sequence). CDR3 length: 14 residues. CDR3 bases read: TGTGCCAGTAGTAAAGGCGGCGAGAAAAACATT. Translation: CASSKGGEKNI. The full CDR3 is CASSKGGEKNIQYF.

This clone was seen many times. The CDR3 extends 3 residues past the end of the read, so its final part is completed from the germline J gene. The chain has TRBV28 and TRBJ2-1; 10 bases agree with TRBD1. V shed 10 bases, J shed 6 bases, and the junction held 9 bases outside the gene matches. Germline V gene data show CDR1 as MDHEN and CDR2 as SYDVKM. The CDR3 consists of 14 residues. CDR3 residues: CATDRGRGGNEQFF. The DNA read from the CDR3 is TGTGCCACCGACAGGGGGCGCGGGGGCAATGAG.

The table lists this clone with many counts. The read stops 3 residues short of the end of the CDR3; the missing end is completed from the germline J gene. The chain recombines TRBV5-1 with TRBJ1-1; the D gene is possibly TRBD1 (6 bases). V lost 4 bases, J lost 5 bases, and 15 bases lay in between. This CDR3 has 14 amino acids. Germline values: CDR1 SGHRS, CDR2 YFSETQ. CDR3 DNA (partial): TGCGCCAGCAGCCCCAGACGGGGGGCGACTGAA. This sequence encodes CASSPRRGATE. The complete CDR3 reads CASSPRRGATEAFF.

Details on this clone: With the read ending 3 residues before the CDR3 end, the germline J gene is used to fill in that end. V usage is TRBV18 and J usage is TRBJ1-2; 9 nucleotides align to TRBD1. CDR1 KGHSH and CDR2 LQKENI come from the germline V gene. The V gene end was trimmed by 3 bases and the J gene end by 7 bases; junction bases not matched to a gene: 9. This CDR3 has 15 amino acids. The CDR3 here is CASSPQFTGGGGYTF. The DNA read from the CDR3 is TGTGCCAGCTCACCCCAGTTCACAGGGGGCGGTGGC.

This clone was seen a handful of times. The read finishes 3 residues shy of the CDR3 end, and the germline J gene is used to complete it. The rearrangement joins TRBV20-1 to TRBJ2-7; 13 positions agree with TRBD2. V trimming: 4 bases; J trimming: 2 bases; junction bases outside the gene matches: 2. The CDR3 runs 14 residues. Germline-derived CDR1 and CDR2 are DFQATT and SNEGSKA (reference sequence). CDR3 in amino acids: CSATGLAGAYEQYF. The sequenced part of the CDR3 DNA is TGCAGTGCTACCGGACTAGCGGGGGCCTACGAG.

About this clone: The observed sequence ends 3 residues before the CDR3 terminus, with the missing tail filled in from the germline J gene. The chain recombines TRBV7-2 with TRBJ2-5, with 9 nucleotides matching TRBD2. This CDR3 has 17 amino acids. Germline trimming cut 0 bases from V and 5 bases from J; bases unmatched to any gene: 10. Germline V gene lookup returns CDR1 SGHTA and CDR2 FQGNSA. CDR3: CASSLAGRAGGGETQYF. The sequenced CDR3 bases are TGTGCCAGCAGCTTAGCGGGTCGAGCGGGGGGTGGGGAGACC.

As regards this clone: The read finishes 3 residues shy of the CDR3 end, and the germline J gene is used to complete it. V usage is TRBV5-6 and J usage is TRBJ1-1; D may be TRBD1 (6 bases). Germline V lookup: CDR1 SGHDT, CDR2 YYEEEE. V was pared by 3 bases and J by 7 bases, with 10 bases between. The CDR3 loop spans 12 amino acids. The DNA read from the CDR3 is TGTGCCAGCAGCTGGGGCAGGGGTGAA. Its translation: CASSWGRGE. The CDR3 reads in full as CASSWGRGEAFF.

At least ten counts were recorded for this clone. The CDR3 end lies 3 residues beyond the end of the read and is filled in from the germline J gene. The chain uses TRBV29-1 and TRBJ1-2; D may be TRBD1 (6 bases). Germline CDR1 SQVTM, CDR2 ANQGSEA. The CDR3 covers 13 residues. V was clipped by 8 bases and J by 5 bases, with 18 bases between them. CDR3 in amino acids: CSSSIGGGYGYTF. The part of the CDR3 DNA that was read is TGCAGCTCTTCTATAGGGGGAGGGTATGGC.

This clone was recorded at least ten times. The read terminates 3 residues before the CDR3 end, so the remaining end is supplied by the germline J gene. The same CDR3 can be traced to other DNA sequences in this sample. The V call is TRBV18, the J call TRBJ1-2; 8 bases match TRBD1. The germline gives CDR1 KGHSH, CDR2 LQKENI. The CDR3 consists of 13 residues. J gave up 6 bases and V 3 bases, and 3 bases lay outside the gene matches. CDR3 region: CASSPGQGDGYTF. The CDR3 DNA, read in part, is TGTGCCAGCTCACCCGGACAGGGCGATGGC.

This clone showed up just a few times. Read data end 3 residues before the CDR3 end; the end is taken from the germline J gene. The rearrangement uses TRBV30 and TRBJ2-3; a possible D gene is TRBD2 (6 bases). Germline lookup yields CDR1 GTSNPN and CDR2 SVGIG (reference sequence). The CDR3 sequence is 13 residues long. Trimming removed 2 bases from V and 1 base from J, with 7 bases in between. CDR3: CAWSKRGTDTQYF. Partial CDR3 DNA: TGTGCCTGGAGTAAGCGGGGCACAGATACG. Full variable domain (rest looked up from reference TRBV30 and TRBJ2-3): SQTIHQWPATLVQPVGSPLSLECTVEGTSNPNLYWYRQAAGRGLQLLFYSVGIGQISSEVPQNLSASRPQDRQFILSSKKLLLSDSGFYLCAWSKRGTDTQYFGPGTRLTVL.

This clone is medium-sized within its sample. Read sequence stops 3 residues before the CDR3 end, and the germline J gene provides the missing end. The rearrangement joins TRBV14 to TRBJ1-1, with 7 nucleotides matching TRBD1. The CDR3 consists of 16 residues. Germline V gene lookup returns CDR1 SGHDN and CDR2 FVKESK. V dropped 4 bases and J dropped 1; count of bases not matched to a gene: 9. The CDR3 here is CASSRPGRTGNTEAFF. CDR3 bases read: TGTGCCAGCAGCCGCCCAGGGAGGACAGGGAACACTGAA.

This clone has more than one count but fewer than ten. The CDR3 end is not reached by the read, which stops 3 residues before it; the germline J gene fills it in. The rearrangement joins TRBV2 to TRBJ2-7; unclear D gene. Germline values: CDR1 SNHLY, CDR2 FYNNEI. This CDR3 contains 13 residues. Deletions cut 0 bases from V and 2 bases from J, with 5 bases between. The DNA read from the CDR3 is TGTGCCAGCAGTGAAGCGGCCACCTACGAG. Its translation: CASSEAATYE. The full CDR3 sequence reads CASSEAATYEQYF. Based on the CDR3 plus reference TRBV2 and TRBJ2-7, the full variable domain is EPEVTQTPSHQVTQMGQEVILRCVPISNHLYFYWYRQILGQKVEFLVSFYNNEISEKSEIFDDQFSVERPDGSNFTLKIRSTKLEDSAMYFCASSEAATYEQYFGPGTRLTVT.

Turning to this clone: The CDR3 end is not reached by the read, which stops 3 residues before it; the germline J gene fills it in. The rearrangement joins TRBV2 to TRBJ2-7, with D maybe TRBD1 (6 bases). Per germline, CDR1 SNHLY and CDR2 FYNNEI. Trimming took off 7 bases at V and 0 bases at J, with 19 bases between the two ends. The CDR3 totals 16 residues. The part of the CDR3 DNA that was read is TGTGCCAGCACCCCTCAGCAGGGGTGGGTCTCCTACGAG. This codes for CASTPQQGWVSYE. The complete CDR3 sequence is CASTPQQGWVSYEQYF.

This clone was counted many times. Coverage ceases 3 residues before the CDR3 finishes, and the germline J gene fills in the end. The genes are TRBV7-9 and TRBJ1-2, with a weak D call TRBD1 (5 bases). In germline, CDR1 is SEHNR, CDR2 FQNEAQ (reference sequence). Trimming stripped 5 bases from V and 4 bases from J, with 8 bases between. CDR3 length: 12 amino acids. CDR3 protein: CASSRGVYGYTF. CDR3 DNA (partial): TGTGCCAGCAGCCGAGGGGTCTATGGC.

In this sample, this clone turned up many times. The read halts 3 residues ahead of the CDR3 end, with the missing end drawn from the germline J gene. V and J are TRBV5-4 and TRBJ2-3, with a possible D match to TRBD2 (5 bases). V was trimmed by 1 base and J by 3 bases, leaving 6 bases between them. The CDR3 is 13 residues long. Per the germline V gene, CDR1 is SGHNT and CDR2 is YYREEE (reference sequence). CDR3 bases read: TGTGCCAGCAGCTTGCGGGGAACAGATACG. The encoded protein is CASSLRGTDT. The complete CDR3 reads CASSLRGTDTQYF.

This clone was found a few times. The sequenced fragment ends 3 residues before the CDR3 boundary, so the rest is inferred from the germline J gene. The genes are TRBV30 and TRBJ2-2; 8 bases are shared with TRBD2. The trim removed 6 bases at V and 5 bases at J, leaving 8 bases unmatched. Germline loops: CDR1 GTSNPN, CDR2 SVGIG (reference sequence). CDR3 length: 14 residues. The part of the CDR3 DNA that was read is TGTGCCTGCCACGGGGGGGTGGGGACCGGGGAG. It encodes CACHGGVGTGE. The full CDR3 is CACHGGVGTGELFF.

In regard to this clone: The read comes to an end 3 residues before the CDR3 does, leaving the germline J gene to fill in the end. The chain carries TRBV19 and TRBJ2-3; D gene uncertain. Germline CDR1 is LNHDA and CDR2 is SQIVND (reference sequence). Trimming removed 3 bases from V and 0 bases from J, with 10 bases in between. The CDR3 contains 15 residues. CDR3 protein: CASSMSVTSTDTQYF. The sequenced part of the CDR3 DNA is TGTGCCAGTAGTATGTCGGTTACTAGCACAGATACG.

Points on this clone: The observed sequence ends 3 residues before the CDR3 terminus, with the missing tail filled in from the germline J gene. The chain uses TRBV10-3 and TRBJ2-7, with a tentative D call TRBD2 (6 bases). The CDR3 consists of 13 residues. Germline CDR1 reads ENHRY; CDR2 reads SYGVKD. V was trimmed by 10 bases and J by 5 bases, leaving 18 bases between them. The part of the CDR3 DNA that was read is TGTGCCACCTCCCTGGAGGGCCTCGACGAG. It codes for CATSLEGLDE. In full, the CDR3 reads CATSLEGLDEQYF.

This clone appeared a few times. The CDR3: CSAGGDRATEAFF. The CDR3 bases that were read are TGCAGTGCAGGAGGGGACAGGGCCACTGAA. The chain combines TRBV20-1 with TRBJ1-1, with 9 bases matching TRBD1. The read halts 3 residues ahead of the CDR3 end, with the missing end drawn from the germline J gene. V lost 6 bases, J lost 4 bases, and 6 bases stayed unmatched. The CDR3 contains 13 residues. Germline V gene lookup returns CDR1 DFQATT and CDR2 SNEGSKA (reference sequence).

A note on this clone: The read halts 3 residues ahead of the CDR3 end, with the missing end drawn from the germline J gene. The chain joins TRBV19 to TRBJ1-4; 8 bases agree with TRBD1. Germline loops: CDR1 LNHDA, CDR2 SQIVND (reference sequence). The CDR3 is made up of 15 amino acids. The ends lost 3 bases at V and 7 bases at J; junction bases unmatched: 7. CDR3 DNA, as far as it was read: TGTGCCAGTAGTATGGGGACAGGCGCATTTGAAAAA. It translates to CASSMGTGAFEK. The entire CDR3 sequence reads CASSMGTGAFEKLFF. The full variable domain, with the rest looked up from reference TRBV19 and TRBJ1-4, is DGGITQSPKYLFRKEGQNVTLSCEQNLNHDAMYWYRQDPGQGLRLIYYSQIVNDFQKGDIAEGYSVSREKKESFPLTVTSAQKNPTAFYLCASSMGTGAFEKLFFGSGTQLSVL.

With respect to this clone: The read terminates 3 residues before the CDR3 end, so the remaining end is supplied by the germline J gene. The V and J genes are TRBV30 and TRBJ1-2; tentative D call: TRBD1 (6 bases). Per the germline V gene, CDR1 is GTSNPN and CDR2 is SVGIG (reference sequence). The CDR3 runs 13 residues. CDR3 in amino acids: CAWTGEALKGYTF. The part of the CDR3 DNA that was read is TGTGCCTGGACAGGGGAAGCCCTAAAGGGC. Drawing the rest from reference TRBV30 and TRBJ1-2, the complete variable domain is SQTIHQWPATLVQPVGSPLSLECTVEGTSNPNLYWYRQAAGRGLQLLFYSVGIGQISSEVPQNLSASRPQDRQFILSSKKLLLSDSGFYLCAWTGEALKGYTFGSGTRLTVV.

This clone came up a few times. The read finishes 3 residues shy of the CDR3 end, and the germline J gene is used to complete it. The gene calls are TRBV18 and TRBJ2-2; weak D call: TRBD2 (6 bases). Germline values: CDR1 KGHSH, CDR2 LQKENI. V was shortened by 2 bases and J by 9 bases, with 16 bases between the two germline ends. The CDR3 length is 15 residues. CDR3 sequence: CASSPTSPLRRELFF. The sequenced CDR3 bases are TGTGCCAGCTCACCAACTAGCCCCCTACGGAGGGAG.

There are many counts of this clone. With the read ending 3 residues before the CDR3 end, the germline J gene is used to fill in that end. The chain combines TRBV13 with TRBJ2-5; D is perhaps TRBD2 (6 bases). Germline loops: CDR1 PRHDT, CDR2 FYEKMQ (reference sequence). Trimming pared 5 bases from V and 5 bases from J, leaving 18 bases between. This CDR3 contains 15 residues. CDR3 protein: CASSPGRDLEETQYF. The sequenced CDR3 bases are TGTGCCAGCAGCCCCGGTCGGGACTTAGAGGAGACC.

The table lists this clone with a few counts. The chain's CDR3 is CASSMSGPRSGANVLTF. The covered CDR3 bases are TGTGCCAGTAGTATGTCAGGTCCTCGCTCTGGGGCCAACGTC. This chain uses TRBV19 with TRBJ2-6; D remains ambiguous. With the read ending 3 residues before the CDR3 end, the germline J gene is used to fill in that end. The V gene's germline CDR1 is LNHDA and CDR2 SQIVND (reference sequence). The CDR3 has 17 residues. V lost 3 bases, J lost 0 bases, and 12 bases lay in between.

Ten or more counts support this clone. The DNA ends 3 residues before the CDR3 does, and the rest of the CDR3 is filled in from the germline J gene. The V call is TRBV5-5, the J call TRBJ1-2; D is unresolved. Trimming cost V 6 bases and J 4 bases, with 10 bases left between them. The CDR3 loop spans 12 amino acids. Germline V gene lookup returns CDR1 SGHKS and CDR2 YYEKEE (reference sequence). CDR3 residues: CASTKDTYGYTF. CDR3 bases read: TGTGCCAGCACCAAAGACACCTATGGC. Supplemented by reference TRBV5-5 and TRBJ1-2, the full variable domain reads DAGVTQSPTHLIKTRGQQVTLRCSPISGHKSVSWYQQVLGQGPQFIFQYYEKEERGRGNFPDRFSARQFPNYSSELNVNALLLGDSALYLCASTKDTYGYTFGSGTRLTVV.

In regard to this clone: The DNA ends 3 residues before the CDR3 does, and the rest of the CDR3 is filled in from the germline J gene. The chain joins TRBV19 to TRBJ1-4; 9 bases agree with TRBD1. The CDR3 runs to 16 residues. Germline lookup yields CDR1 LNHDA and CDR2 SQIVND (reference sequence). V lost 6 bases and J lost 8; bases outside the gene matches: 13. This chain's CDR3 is CASSSYGTGNNEKLFF. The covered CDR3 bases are TGTGCCAGTAGCAGTTATGGGACAGGGAATAACGAAAAA.

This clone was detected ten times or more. This CDR3 is CASSLVQGVTDTQYF. CDR3 bases read: TGTGCCAGCAGCTTGGTCCAGGGGGTCACAGATACG. The chain carries TRBV5-5 and TRBJ2-3; TRBD1 agrees at 7 bases. The CDR3 goes on 3 residues after the read ends, and that part is filled in from the germline J gene. CDR1 is SGHKS, CDR2 YYEKEE, per germline (reference sequence). Trimming removed 0 bases from V and 2 bases from J; junction bases left unmatched: 3. The CDR3 covers 15 residues.

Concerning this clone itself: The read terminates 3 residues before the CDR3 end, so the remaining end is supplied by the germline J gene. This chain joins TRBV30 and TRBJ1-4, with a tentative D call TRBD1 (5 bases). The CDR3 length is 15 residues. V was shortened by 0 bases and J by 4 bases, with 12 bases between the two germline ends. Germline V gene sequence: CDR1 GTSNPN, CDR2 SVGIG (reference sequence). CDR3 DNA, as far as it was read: TGTGCCTGGAGTGTACCGGGGGGGGGTAATGAAAAA. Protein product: CAWSVPGGGNEK. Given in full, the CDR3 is CAWSVPGGGNEKLFF.